The 16 T cell receptor beta chains given below trace back to one sample, sequenced in a study of persistence of HIV-infected CD4 T cells. Cells were stimulated nonspecifically with anti-CD3/anti-CD28 magnetic beads. Sorting selected CD4+ T cells upregulating both CD40 ligand and CD69. Their recognized antigens are unknown. Sequencing used immunoSEQ version 4 in survey mode. Clones were sequenced by immunoSEQ multiplex PCR, and TCRdb holds only the in-frame ones, with some missing. Of tens of thousands of clones listed, 88% were seen once; the top ten hold approximately 0.45%. The source was CD4+ T cells sorted from PBMCs after roughly 17-hour stimulation, collected from a patient who received antiretroviral therapy. Receptors were obtained from an adult woman with HIV who was CMV-seropositive.

The count of this clone is one. The genes are TRBV5-1 and TRBJ1-2; the D is unclear. The V end lost 3 bases, the J end lost 8 bases, and 17 bases lay between the germline ends. The germline gives CDR1 SGHRS, CDR2 YFSETQ. CDR3 length: 14 amino acids. The CDR3 loop reads CASSSAGRAGGYTF. The DNA for the CDR3 is TGCGCCAGCAGCTCCGCAGGTAGGGCTGGAGGCTACACCTTC. Complete variable domain (other parts from reference TRBV5-1 and TRBJ1-2): KAGVTQTPRYLIKTRGQQVTLSCSPISGHRSVSWYQQTPGQGLQFLFEYFSETQRNKGNFPGRFSGRQFSNSRSEMNVSTLELGDSALYLCASSSAGRAGGYTFGSGTRLTVV.

The chain has TRBV10-3 and TRBJ1-3; D ambiguous. The CDR3 is 16 residues long. In germline, CDR1 is ENHRY, CDR2 SYGVKD. V lost 0 bases and J lost 4, with 13 bases in between. The CDR3 here is CAISESNPQLGNTIYF. The CDR3, as DNA: TGTGCCATCAGTGAGTCGAATCCCCAGCTCGGAAACACCATATATTTT.

This sequence joins TRBV12-5 and TRBJ1-1; the D gene is possibly TRBD1 (6 bases). With 7 bases removed from V and 6 bases from J, the gap between germline ends came to 18 bases. Germline V lookup: CDR1 LGHNT, CDR2 FRNRAP. The CDR3 sequence is 14 residues long. CDR3 protein: CASDQQGWGPEAFF. The CDR3 DNA is TGTGCTAGTGACCAACAGGGATGGGGGCCTGAAGCTTTCTTT.

This chain joins TRBV7-3 and TRBJ2-6; 7 positions agree with TRBD1. The junction had 8 bases not matched to a gene; V was cut back by 5 bases and J by 1 base. In germline, CDR1 is SGHTA, CDR2 FQGTGA. This CDR3 is 17 amino acids long. As DNA, the CDR3 is TGTGCCAGCAGCCCAGACAGGGTAGGATCTGGGGCCAACGTCCTGACTTTC. Residues: CASSPDRVGSGANVLTF.

The J gene is TRBJ2-7, the V gene TRBV10-1; D perhaps matches TRBD2 (5 bases). V shed 5 bases and J shed 12 bases, with 5 bases lying between them. The CDR3 is 8 residues long. CDR1 is WNHNN, CDR2 SYGVQD, per germline (reference sequence). Written as DNA, the CDR3 is TGCGCCAGCAGTCGGGGGTACTTC. It specifies CASSRGYF.

The chain employs TRBV6-5 and TRBJ1-5; possibly TRBD1 for D (5 bases). Germline CDR1 is MNHEY and CDR2 is SVGAGI. Trimming cost V 6 bases and J 7 bases, with 13 bases left between them. There are 13 residues in the CDR3. The chain's CDR3 is CASSDSRDQPQHF. The CDR3 region has the DNA TGTGCCAGCAGCGACTCCAGGGACCAGCCCCAGCATTTT.

The CDR3 loop is CASKVGPTNYGYTF. DNA for the CDR3: TGTGCCAGTAAGGTCGGACCTACTAACTATGGCTACACCTTC. The chain joins TRBV19 to TRBJ1-2; D ambiguous. The V and J ends lost 7 bases and 0 bases respectively, with 12 bases between them. The germline V gene encodes CDR1 LNHDA and CDR2 SQIVND (reference sequence). This CDR3 contains 14 residues. The full variable domain, completed using reference TRBV19 and TRBJ1-2, is DGGITQSPKYLFRKEGQNVTLSCEQNLNHDAMYWYRQDPGQGLRLIYYSQIVNDFQKGDIAEGYSVSREKKESFPLTVTSAQKNPTAFYLCASKVGPTNYGYTFGSGTRLTVV.

CDR3 sequence: CASSSITGSNSPLHF. The DNA of the CDR3 is TGTGCCAGCAGTTCCATCACAGGGAGTAATTCACCCCTCCACTTT. The chain joins TRBV6-6 to TRBJ1-6; a possible D gene is TRBD1 (6 bases). The germline V gene encodes CDR1 MNHNY and CDR2 SVGAGI (reference sequence). The CDR3 is made up of 15 amino acids. Trimming took 4 bases from V and 6 from J, leaving 13 bases between them.

The rearrangement links TRBV30 to TRBJ1-6, with D hard to call. CDR1 is GTSNPN and CDR2 is SVGIG in the germline V gene (reference sequence). This CDR3 is 16 amino acids long. Trimming pared 0 bases from V and 0 bases from J, leaving 9 bases between. CDR3 in amino acids: CAWSVGGSSYNSPLHF. The CDR3 coding sequence is TGTGCCTGGAGTGTGGGAGGGAGCTCCTATAATTCACCCCTCCACTTT.

The chain couples TRBV5-6 to TRBJ2-6; the D gene is possibly TRBD1 (6 bases). Germline V gene sequence: CDR1 SGHDT, CDR2 YYEEEE. V was trimmed by 4 bases and J by 0 bases, leaving 14 bases between them. CDR3 length: 17 residues. The CDR3 DNA is TGTGCCAGCAGCCCGGTGGGGGCCCGCTCTGGGGCCAACGTCCTGACTTTC. Its translation: CASSPVGARSGANVLTF. The full variable domain, with the rest looked up from reference TRBV5-6 and TRBJ2-6, is DAGVTQSPTHLIKTRGQQVTLRCSPKSGHDTVSWYQQALGQGPQFIFQYYEEEERQRGNFPDRFSGHQFPNYSSELNVNALLLGDSALYLCASSPVGARSGANVLTFGAGSRLTVL.

For the CDR3, the DNA is TGTGCCAGAAGCTGGACGGAGGGGGAGAGAGCTGAAAAACTGTTTTTT. It encodes CARSWTEGERAEKLFF. This chain uses TRBV5-3 with TRBJ1-4, with D possibly matching TRBD1 (6 bases). TRBV5-3 falls under the ORF class, with uncertain function. CDR3 length equals 16 residues. V was shortened by 3 bases and J by 7 bases, with 19 bases between the two germline ends.

The rearrangement links TRBV28 to TRBJ1-2; perhaps TRBD1 as D (6 bases). This CDR3 contains 12 residues. With 10 bases removed from V and 7 bases from J, the gap between germline ends came to 16 bases. The germline V gene encodes CDR1 MDHEN and CDR2 SYDVKM. The DNA of the CDR3 is TGTGCCACGAAGGACAGCTACTTTGGCTACACCTTC. It translates to CATKDSYFGYTF.

This chain connects TRBV6-5 to TRBJ1-2; D might be TRBD1 (5 bases). The germline V and J ends were trimmed by 4 bases and 1 base, with 13 bases remaining between them. This CDR3 is 15 amino acids long. Germline CDR1 and CDR2: MNHEY and SVGAGI. The CDR3 DNA sequence: TGTGCCAGCAGTTCTGCGACAGCACTTAACTATGGCTACACCTTC. Translating it yields CASSSATALNYGYTF.

The chain has TRBV20-1 and TRBJ2-5; D gene unclear. CDR3 size: 11 residues. CDR1 is DFQATT, CDR2 SNEGSKA, per germline (reference sequence). Trimming stripped 1 base from V and 4 bases from J, with 4 bases between. CDR3 coding DNA: TGCAGTGCTAGAGGAGGAGAGACCCAGTACTTC. Translating it yields CSARGGETQYF.

The CDR3 here is CASSLGQGAYEQYF. The CDR3 region has the DNA TGTGCCAGCAGCTTGGGACAGGGGGCTTACGAGCAGTACTTC. The rearrangement uses TRBV3-1 (or the pseudogene TRBV3-2) and TRBJ2-7; 12 positions agree with TRBD1. There are 14 residues in the CDR3. Trimming removed 5 bases from V and 4 bases from J; junction bases left unmatched: 3. Germline CDR1 is LGHDT and CDR2 is YNNKEL (reference sequence).

The chain joins TRBV19 to TRBJ1-2; 12 bases are a match to TRBD1. Looked up from germline, CDR1 is LNHDA and CDR2 is SQIVND (reference sequence). V lost 3 bases and J lost 5; bases outside the gene matches: 10. The CDR3 spans 17 residues. In DNA form, the CDR3 reads TGTGCCAGTAGTATGCCGGGACAGGGGGCCAATCTTTATGGCTACACCTTC. This translates into CASSMPGQGANLYGYTF.